This T cell receptor (beta chain) was retrieved from a study of blood T cell repertoires in COVID-19. On the study more broadly: Acute-phase and convalescent COVID-19 samples originated in the United States, Italy and Spain. From T cells, B-cell-depleted T cells, or PBMCs came the material, which was cDNA or gDNA.

The junction had 3 bases not matched to a gene; V was cut back by 2 bases and J by 2 bases. Per the germline V gene, CDR1 is MGHDK and CDR2 is SYGVNS. The CDR3 length is 15 residues. In the original workflow: Researchers report that nucleated cell counts were estimated from reference gene primer amplification. Measured with immunoSEQ multiplex PCR; TCRdb has only the in-frame clones, and not every one. D and trimming come from the DNA, and the V and J calls and clone size come from that table. The sample yields under 100,000 clones, over 80% seen once. This sequence originates from a woman in her fifties or sixties with active COVID-19. Sequencing was performed on peripheral blood. This sequence joins TRBV25-1 and TRBJ2-3, with 8 nucleotides matching TRBD1. As DNA, the CDR3 is TGTGCCAGCAGTGAAATGACAGGGGACACAGATACGCAGTATTTT. This sequence encodes CASSEMTGDTDTQYF.